This T cell receptor (beta chain) originates from a study of T-cell memory formation after mild COVID-19. Across the study: TCR clusters largely stayed donor specific.

The authors produced TCR alpha and TCR beta cDNA libraries with sample barcodes and UMIs by 5'RACE using constant-segment primers. Each CDR3 protein is one row after TCRdb ran MiXCR on the 5' RACE reads. In the table there are about 450,000 distinct CDR3 sequences, under 25% of which are singletons. This sequence originates from an adult woman who had mild COVID-19 (a few samples of this study predate the infection). Cell type and time point are not known. The sequencing input was PBMCs or a T cell subset sorted from them (not recorded which).

The DNA for the CDR3 is TGTGCCAGCAGTTTAGGGGACAGCTATGGCTACACCTTC. The encoded protein is CASSLGDSYGYTF. The gene calls are TRBV12-3 or TRBV12-4 and TRBJ1-2; 7 nucleotides align to TRBD1. The ends lost 1 base at V and 4 bases at J; junction bases unmatched: 0. The CDR3 covers 13 residues.